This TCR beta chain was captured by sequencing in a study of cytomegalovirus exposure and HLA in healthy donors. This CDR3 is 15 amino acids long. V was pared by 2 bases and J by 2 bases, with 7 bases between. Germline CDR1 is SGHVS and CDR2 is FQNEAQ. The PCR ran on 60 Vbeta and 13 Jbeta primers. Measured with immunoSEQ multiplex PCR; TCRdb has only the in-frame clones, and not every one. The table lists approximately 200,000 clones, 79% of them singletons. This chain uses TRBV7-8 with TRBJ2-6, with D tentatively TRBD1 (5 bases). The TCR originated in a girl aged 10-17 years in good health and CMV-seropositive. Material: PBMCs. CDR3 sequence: CASSLSGTGANVLTF. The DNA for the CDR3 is TGTGCCAGCAGCTTATCAGGGACTGGGGCCAACGTCCTGACTTTC.